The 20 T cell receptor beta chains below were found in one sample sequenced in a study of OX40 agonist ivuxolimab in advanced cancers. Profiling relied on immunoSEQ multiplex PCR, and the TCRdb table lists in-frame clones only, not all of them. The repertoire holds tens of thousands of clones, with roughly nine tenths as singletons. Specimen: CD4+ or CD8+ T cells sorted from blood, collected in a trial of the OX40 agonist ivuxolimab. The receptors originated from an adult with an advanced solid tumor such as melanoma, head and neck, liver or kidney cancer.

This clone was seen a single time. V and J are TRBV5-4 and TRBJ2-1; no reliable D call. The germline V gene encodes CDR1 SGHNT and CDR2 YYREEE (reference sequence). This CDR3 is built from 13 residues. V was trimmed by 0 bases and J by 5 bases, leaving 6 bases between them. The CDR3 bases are TGTGCCAGCAGCTTGGACGTAGACAATGAGCAGTTCTTC. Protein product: CASSLDVDNEQFF.

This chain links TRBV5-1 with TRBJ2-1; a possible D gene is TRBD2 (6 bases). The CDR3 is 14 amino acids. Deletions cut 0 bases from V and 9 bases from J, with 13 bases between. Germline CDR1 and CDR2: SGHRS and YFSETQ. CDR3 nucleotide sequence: TGCGCCAGCAGCTTGGGACTAGTCGGGAGTGAGCAGTTCTTC. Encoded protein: CASSLGLVGSEQFF.

The CDR3 loop is CASSLRQGETGNTIYF. CDR3 nucleotides: TGTGCCAGCAGTTTACGGCAGGGGGAAACTGGAAACACCATATATTTT. The chain couples TRBV27 to TRBJ1-3; TRBD1 agrees at 7 bases. The CDR3 is made up of 16 amino acids. Germline assignment: CDR1 MNHEY and CDR2 SMNVEV (reference sequence). Germline trimming cut 2 bases from V and 2 bases from J; bases unmatched to any gene: 6.

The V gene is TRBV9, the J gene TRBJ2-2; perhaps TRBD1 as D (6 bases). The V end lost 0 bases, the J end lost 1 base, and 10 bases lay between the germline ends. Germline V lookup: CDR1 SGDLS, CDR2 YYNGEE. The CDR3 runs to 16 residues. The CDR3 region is CASSVGQGRNTGELFF. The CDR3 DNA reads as TGTGCCAGCAGCGTAGGGCAGGGGAGGAACACCGGGGAGCTGTTTTTT.

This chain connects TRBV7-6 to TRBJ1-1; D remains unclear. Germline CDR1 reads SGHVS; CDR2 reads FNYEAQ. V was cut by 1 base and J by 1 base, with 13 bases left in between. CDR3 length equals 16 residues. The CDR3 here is CASSLVRGSQNTEAFF. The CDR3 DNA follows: TGTGCCAGCAGCTTAGTTCGGGGATCTCAGAACACTGAAGCTTTCTTT.

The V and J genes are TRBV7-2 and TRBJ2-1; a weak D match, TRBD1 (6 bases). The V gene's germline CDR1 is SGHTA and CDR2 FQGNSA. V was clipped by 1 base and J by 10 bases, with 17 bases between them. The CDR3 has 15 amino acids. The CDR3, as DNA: TGTGCCAGCAGCTTAGACGTCGGACGCAGGGGCGAGCAGTTCTTC. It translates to CASSLDVGRRGEQFF.

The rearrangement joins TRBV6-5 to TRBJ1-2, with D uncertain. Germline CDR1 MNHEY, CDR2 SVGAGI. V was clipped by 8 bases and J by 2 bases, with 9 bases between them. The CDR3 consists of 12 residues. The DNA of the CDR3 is TGTGCCAGCCGTTTGGAAAACTATGGCTACACCTTC. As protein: CASRLENYGYTF.

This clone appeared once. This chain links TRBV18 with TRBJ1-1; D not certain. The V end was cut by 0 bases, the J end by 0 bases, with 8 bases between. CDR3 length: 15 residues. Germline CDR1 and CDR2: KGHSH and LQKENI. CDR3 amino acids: CASSPPQRMNTEAFF. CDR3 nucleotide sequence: TGTGCCAGCTCACCACCGCAACGGATGAACACTGAAGCTTTCTTT.

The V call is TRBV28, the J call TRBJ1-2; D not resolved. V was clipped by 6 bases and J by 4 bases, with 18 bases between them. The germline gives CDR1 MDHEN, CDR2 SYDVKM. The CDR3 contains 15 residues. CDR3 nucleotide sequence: TGTGCCAGCAGCCACCCGGACGGAGTCGGCTATGGCTACACCTTC. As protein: CASSHPDGVGYGYTF.

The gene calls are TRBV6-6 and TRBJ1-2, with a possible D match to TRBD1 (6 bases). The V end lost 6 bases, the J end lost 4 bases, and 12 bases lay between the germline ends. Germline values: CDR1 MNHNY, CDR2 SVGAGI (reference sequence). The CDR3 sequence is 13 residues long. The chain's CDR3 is CASSLGQTYGYTF. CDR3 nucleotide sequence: TGTGCCAGCAGCCTAGGACAGACCTATGGCTACACCTTC.

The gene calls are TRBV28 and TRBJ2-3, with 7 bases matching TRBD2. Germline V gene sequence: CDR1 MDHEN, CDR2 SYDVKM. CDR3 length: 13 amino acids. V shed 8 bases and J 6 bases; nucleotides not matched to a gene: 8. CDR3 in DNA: TGTGCCAGCGCTAGCGGTCCACCTGATACGCAGTATTTT. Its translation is CASASGPPDTQYF.

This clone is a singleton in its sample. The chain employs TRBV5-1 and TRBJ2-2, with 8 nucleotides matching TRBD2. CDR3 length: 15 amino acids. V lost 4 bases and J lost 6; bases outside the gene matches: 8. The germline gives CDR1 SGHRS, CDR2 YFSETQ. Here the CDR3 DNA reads TGCGCCAGCAGCCCGGGACTAGTAATCTCCGGGGAGCTGTTTTTT. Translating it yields CASSPGLVISGELFF.

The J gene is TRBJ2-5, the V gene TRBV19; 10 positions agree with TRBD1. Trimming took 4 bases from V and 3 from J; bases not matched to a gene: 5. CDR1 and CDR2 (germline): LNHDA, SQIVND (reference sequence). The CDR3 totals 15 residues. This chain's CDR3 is CASSKDRGVKETQYF. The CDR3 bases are TGTGCCAGTAGTAAGGACAGGGGGGTTAAAGAGACCCAGTACTTC.

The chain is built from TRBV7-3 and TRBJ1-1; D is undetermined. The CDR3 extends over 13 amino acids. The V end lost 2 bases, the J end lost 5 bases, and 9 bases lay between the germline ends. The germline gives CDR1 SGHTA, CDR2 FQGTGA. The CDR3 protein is CASSLSWGTEAFF. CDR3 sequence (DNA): TGTGCCAGCAGCTTATCCTGGGGAACTGAAGCTTTCTTT.

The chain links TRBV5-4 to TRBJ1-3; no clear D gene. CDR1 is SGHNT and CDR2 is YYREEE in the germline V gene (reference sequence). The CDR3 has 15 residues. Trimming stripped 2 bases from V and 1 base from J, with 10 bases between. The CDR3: CASSFGFPSGNTIYF. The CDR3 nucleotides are TGTGCCAGCAGCTTTGGTTTCCCTTCTGGAAACACCATATATTTT. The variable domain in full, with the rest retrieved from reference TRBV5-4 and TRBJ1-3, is ETGVTQSPTHLIKTRGQQVTLRCSSQSGHNTVSWYQQALGQGPQFIFQYYREEENGRGNFPPRFSGLQFPNYSSELNVNALELDDSALYLCASSFGFPSGNTIYFGEGSWLTVV.

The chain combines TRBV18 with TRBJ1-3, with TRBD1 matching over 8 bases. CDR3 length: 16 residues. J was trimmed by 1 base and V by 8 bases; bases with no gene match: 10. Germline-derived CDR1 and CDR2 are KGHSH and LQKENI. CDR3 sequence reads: CASRRAGGASGNTIYF. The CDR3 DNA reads TGTGCCAGCCGTAGGGCAGGGGGCGCGTCTGGAAACACCATATATTTT.

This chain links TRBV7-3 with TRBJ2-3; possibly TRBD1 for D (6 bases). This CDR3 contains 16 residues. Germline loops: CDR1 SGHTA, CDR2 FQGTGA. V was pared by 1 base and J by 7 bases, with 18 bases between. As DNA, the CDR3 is TGTGCCAGCAGCTTAAGGGGGCTGAGTGGGGATCATACGCAGTATTTT. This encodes CASSLRGLSGDHTQYF.

The CDR3 DNA reads as TGTGCCAGTAGTCCCTTGGACGGATCCCACACAGATACGCAGTATTTT. Protein: CASSPLDGSHTDTQYF. The V and J genes are TRBV19 and TRBJ2-3; no clear D. The CDR3 has 16 residues. Germline CDR1 is LNHDA and CDR2 is SQIVND (reference sequence). V dropped 5 bases and J dropped 2 bases, with 17 bases sitting between them.

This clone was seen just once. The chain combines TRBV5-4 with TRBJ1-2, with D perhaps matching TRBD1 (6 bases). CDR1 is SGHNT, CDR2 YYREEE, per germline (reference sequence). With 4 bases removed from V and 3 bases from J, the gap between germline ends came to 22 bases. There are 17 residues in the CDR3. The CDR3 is CASSLGVLMAGDYGYTF. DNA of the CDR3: TGTGCCAGCAGCCTCGGGGTCTTGATGGCAGGGGACTATGGCTACACCTTC.

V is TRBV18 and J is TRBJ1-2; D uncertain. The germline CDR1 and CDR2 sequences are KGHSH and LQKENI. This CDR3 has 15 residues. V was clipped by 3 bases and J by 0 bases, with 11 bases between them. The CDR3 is CASSPTESANYGYTF. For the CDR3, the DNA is TGTGCCAGCTCACCCACAGAATCAGCTAACTATGGCTACACCTTC.